This T cell receptor beta chain was recorded in a study of T cell repertoires in cytomegalovirus infection. At the level of the study: Both a matching HLA type and CMV infection were indicated by public TCR beta signatures.

Study-level points and caveats: The response measured ex vivo was dominated by TCR beta clonotypes (HLA-C-restricted and CMV-specific).

CDR1 and CDR2 from the germline V gene are SEHNR and FQNEAQ (reference sequence). V dropped 2 bases and J dropped 3 bases, with 11 bases sitting between them. The CDR3 runs 15 residues. One entry per CDR3 protein, called by TCRdb with MiXCR from the reads. The profile shows hundreds of thousands of distinct CDR3 sequences, about 39% of them singletons. For this clonotype: No antigen is known for it.

The sequence was collected from a human donor in good health (CMV status not recorded). Some clones in this sample may be carry-over from other donors' samples. Sequencing was performed on cultured PBMCs, taken from culture after CMV antigen stimulation. This chain connects TRBV7-9 to TRBJ1-3, with D tentatively TRBD1 (5 bases). The CDR3 DNA reads TGTGCCAGCAGCTTACAGGGAGTTGTTGGAAACACCATATATTTT. This translates into CASSLQGVVGNTIYF. The full variable domain, completed using reference TRBV7-9 and TRBJ1-3, is DTGVSQNPRHKITKRGQNVTFRCDPISEHNRLYWYRQTLGQGPEFLTYFQNEAQLEKSRLLSDRFSAERPKGSFSTLEIQRTEQGDSAMYLCASSLQGVVGNTIYFGEGSWLTVV.